The clone carrying this TCR beta chain was recorded at least ten times. The CDR3 is 14 amino acids. Germline CDR1 is MDHEN and CDR2 is SYDVKM. V shed 2 bases, J shed 6 bases, and the junction held 6 bases outside the gene matches. The sample originates from a study of T cells in Graves' hyperthyroidism and ophthalmopathy. Across the study: Any treatment followed the collection of peripheral blood at initial diagnosis.

The TCR beta CDR3 regions underwent amplification using RNA transcripts as the source. The TCR CDR3 first-round RT-PCR relied on the HTBI primer set. TCRdb fed the multiplex PCR reads into MiXCR, producing one record per CDR3 protein. This sample has hundreds of thousands of distinct CDR3 sequences, with roughly 14% found just once. A NOSPECS grade of at least 4, a Clinical Activity Score of at least 3 and duration under 3 months were recorded in ophthalmopathy patients. The gene calls are TRBV28 and TRBJ2-7; 8 bases are a match to TRBD1. The sequence was collected from a woman in her thirties or forties with Graves' ophthalmopathy. What was sequenced was blood. CDR3 residues: CASSLLRGLGEQYF. CDR3 DNA sequence: TGTGCCAGCAGTTTACTCAGGGGGCTGGGCGAGCAGTACTTC.